The 25 T cell receptor beta chains given below trace back to one sample, sequenced in a study of blood T cell repertoires in COVID-19. TCRdb's table, derived via immunoSEQ multiplex PCR, lists solely in-frame clones and lacks some. This table holds 130,000 to 150,000 clones, over 75% found once. Sequenced input: PBMCs or T cells enriched from blood (not recorded which). The receptors were sampled from a woman younger than 45 with acute COVID-19.

In DNA form, the CDR3 reads TGTGCCAGCAGCTTAGAAGCGGGGCGGTTGGGGTCCCAGTACTTC. Protein sequence: CASSLEAGRLGSQYF. The rearrangement joins TRBV7-2 to TRBJ2-5; TRBD2 agrees at 7 bases. Germline CDR1 and CDR2: SGHTA and FQGNSA. V trimming: 1 base; J trimming: 9 bases; junction bases outside the gene matches: 11. The length of the CDR3 is 15 residues.

CDR3: CASSTGSNTEAFF. CDR3 DNA sequence: TGTGCCTCCTCGACAGGGTCGAACACTGAAGCTTTCTTT. This chain uses TRBV30 with TRBJ1-1; 7 bases align to TRBD1. This CDR3 contains 13 residues. Germline lookup yields CDR1 GTSNPN and CDR2 SVGIG (reference sequence). With V trimmed by 7 bases and J by 1 base, 6 bases remained unmatched.

The chain carries TRBV27 and TRBJ1-2; D may be TRBD1 (5 bases). The CDR3 extends over 13 amino acids. CDR1 is MNHEY and CDR2 is SMNVEV in the germline V gene (reference sequence). Trimming left V 2 bases short and J 5 bases short, with 9 bases between. The CDR3 DNA reads TGTGCCAGCAGTTTAGGAGGGACGTATGGCTACACCTTC. Amino acid sequence: CASSLGGTYGYTF.

The V gene is TRBV5-1, the J gene TRBJ1-1, with D possibly being TRBD1 (5 bases). Germline loops: CDR1 SGHRS, CDR2 YFSETQ. The CDR3 sequence is 15 residues long. V dropped 3 bases and J dropped 3 bases, with 15 bases sitting between them. The CDR3 nucleotides read TGCGCCAGCAGCTCCCCCTCCGGGGGGGACACTGAAGCTTTCTTT. Its protein is CASSSPSGGDTEAFF.

The chain uses TRBV7-2 and TRBJ2-1; D unclear. The CDR3 is 13 residues long. V lost 5 bases, J lost 15 bases, and 20 bases lay in between. Per germline, CDR1 SGHTA and CDR2 FQGNSA. The DNA for the CDR3 is TGTGCCAGCAGCCCAACAACGTTGGCCCAGCGGTTCTTC. Its protein product is CASSPTTLAQRFF.

V and J are TRBV7-2 and TRBJ2-7, with TRBD2 identical over 8 bases. The junction had 5 bases not matched to a gene; V was cut back by 0 bases and J by 7 bases. The CDR3 covers 14 residues. Germline CDR1 reads SGHTA; CDR2 reads FQGNSA. CDR3 in amino acids: CASSLAKREREQYF. The DNA of the CDR3 is TGTGCCAGCAGCTTAGCTAAGCGGGAGCGTGAGCAGTACTTC.

This chain links TRBV7-2 with TRBJ2-1, with 11 bases aligning to TRBD1. This CDR3 comprises 16 residues. The germline V gene encodes CDR1 SGHTA and CDR2 FQGNSA. V gave up 5 bases and J gave up 4 bases; unmatched junction bases: 7. DNA of the CDR3: TGTGCCAGCAGCGTAAGGACAGGGGGCGTGTACAATGAGCAGTTCTTC. Translation gives CASSVRTGGVYNEQFF.

The chain uses TRBV7-3 and TRBJ2-7; 9 bases are shared with TRBD2. This CDR3 spans 14 amino acids. The V and J ends lost 8 bases and 2 bases, in that order; junction bases with no gene match: 7. Per the germline V gene, CDR1 is SGHTA and CDR2 is FQGTGA. CDR3 sequence: CASALTSGAYEQYF. CDR3 nucleotide sequence: TGTGCCAGCGCCCTGACTAGCGGAGCCTACGAGCAGTACTTC.

For this clone: An end of the junction does not agree with germline; a read error may underlie this. This chain joins TRBV9 and TRBJ2-7, with D maybe TRBD2 (7 bases). CDR1 is SGDLS and CDR2 is YYNGEE in the germline V gene. The CDR3 totals 15 residues. For the CDR3, the DNA is TGTGCCAGCAGCGCAGCCGGGGGGCAGATAGGAAGCATACACTTC. This translates into CASSAAGGQIGSIHF.

The chain uses TRBV10-3 and TRBJ2-3; 7 positions agree with TRBD2. With V trimmed by 7 bases and J by 3 bases, 4 bases remained unmatched. The CDR3 contains 13 residues. Germline loops: CDR1 ENHRY, CDR2 SYGVKD. Written as DNA, the CDR3 is TGTGCCATCACTGCGGGACTAACAGATACGCAGTATTTT. Its protein is CAITAGLTDTQYF.

The V and J genes are TRBV7-8 and TRBJ2-1, with 9 bases lining up with TRBD2. Per the germline V gene, CDR1 is SGHVS and CDR2 is FQNEAQ. The length of the CDR3 is 15 residues. The junction had 5 bases not matched to a gene; V was cut back by 3 bases and J by 5 bases. CDR3 sequence reads: CASSFLAGVNNEQFF. In DNA form, the CDR3 reads TGTGCCAGCAGCTTCTTAGCGGGGGTCAACAATGAGCAGTTCTTC.

This rearrangement joins TRBV10-3 to TRBJ2-7; TRBD1 agrees at 12 bases. CDR3 size: 19 residues. From germline, CDR1 is ENHRY and CDR2 SYGVKD. V lost 4 bases, J lost 1 base, and 14 bases stayed unmatched. The CDR3 bases are TGTGCCATCAGTGCCCAGCCGGGACAGGGGGCCGTCGGGTCCTACGAGCAGTACTTC. Translation: CAISAQPGQGAVGSYEQYF.

The V and J genes are TRBV28 and TRBJ1-1; perhaps TRBD1 as D (6 bases). With 6 bases removed from V and 3 bases from J, the gap between germline ends came to 20 bases. Germline loops: CDR1 MDHEN, CDR2 SYDVKM. This CDR3 contains 16 residues. The CDR3 region is CASSEARTDRYTEAFF. CDR3 coding DNA: TGTGCCAGCAGCGAAGCGAGGACAGATCGGTACACTGAAGCTTTCTTT.

This chain uses TRBV11-2 with TRBJ2-5, with a possible D match to TRBD1 (5 bases). The CDR3 has 15 residues. CDR1 and CDR2 from the germline V gene are SGHAT and FQNNGV. The V gene lost 7 bases and the J gene lost 5 bases, with 20 bases spanning the gap. The CDR3 reads CASTLSWSGPETQYF. For the CDR3, the DNA is TGTGCCAGCACCCTTTCTTGGTCAGGGCCGGAGACCCAGTACTTC. Using reference TRBV11-2 and TRBJ2-5 for the parts outside the CDR3, the full variable domain is EAGVAQSPRYKIIEKRQSVAFWCNPISGHATLYWYQQILGQGPKLLIQFQNNGVVDDSQLPKDRFSAERLKGVDSTLKIQPAKLEDSAVYLCASTLSWSGPETQYFGPGTRLLVL.

The chain employs TRBV5-1 and TRBJ2-2; 9 bases match TRBD1. The V and J ends lost 4 bases and 2 bases, in that order; junction bases with no gene match: 6. The CDR3 is 16 residues long. Germline V gene lookup returns CDR1 SGHRS and CDR2 YFSETQ. The CDR3 here is CASSPGGQGNTGELFF. The DNA of the CDR3 is TGCGCCAGCAGCCCTGGGGGACAGGGAAACACCGGGGAGCTGTTTTTT.

The V call is TRBV7-2, the J call TRBJ2-7, with TRBD2 identical over 7 bases. This CDR3 is built from 18 residues. V shed 1 base, J shed 2 bases, and the junction held 14 bases outside the gene matches. Germline-derived CDR1 and CDR2 are SGHTA and FQGNSA. The CDR3: CASSLVGNLADKAYEQYF. The CDR3 coding sequence is TGTGCCAGCAGCTTAGTAGGAAATCTAGCGGACAAGGCCTACGAGCAGTACTTC.

Sample share makes this clone medium-sized. The chain carries TRBV5-1 and TRBJ2-7; 12 nucleotides align to TRBD1. Per the germline V gene, CDR1 is SGHRS and CDR2 is YFSETQ. CDR3 length: 16 amino acids. J gave up 5 bases and V 7 bases, and 13 bases lay outside the gene matches. The CDR3 sequence: CASHSFGTGGTHEQYF. The CDR3, as DNA: TGCGCCAGCCATAGCTTTGGGACAGGGGGCACTCACGAGCAGTACTTC. The variable domain in full, with the rest retrieved from reference TRBV5-1 and TRBJ2-7, is KAGVTQTPRYLIKTRGQQVTLSCSPISGHRSVSWYQQTPGQGLQFLFEYFSETQRNKGNFPGRFSGRQFSNSRSEMNVSTLELGDSALYLCASHSFGTGGTHEQYFGPGTRLTVT.

J is TRBJ1-4 and V is TRBV2; TRBD1 agrees at 7 bases. V shed 3 bases, J shed 4 bases, and the junction held 5 bases outside the gene matches. The germline gives CDR1 SNHLY, CDR2 FYNNEI. CDR3 length: 15 amino acids. The CDR3 region is CASSELQGSNEKLFF. CDR3 DNA: TGTGCCAGCAGTGAGTTACAGGGGAGTAATGAAAAACTGTTTTTT. The full variable domain, in which reference TRBV2 and TRBJ1-4 provide the parts outside the CDR3, is EPEVTQTPSHQVTQMGQEVILRCVPISNHLYFYWYRQILGQKVEFLVSFYNNEISEKSEIFDDQFSVERPDGSNFTLKIRSTKLEDSAMYFCASSELQGSNEKLFFGSGTQLSVL.

The chain couples TRBV2 to TRBJ1-5; possible D gene TRBD1, 5 bases. The V gene lost 3 bases and the J gene lost 7 bases, with 13 bases spanning the gap. Germline CDR1 SNHLY, CDR2 FYNNEI. This CDR3 is built from 14 residues. CDR3 DNA: TGTGCCAGCAGTGATCTTTGGGGCCAACAGCCCCAGCATTTT. Its protein product is CASSDLWGQQPQHF.

The chain recombines TRBV7-9 with TRBJ2-7, with 14 bases that match TRBD2. The CDR3 loop spans 15 amino acids. CDR1 and CDR2 from the germline V gene are SEHNR and FQNEAQ (reference sequence). J gave up 6 bases and V 1 base, and 2 bases lay outside the gene matches. The CDR3 DNA follows: TGTGCCAGCAGCTTAGAAGGACTAGCGGGAGGCGAGCAGTACTTC. This codes for CASSLEGLAGGEQYF.

The V and J genes are TRBV2 and TRBJ1-5, with D unclear. Germline V gives CDR1 SNHLY, CDR2 FYNNEI. CDR3 length: 13 amino acids. V was clipped by 7 bases and J by 4 bases, with 11 bases between them. The CDR3 here is CASTRRGNQPQHF. CDR3 coding DNA: TGTGCCAGCACCCGACGAGGGAATCAGCCCCAGCATTTT.

V and J are TRBV29-1 and TRBJ2-1; no firm D call. The CDR3 runs to 15 residues. The V end was cut by 0 bases, the J end by 6 bases, with 15 bases between. Per germline, CDR1 SQVTM and CDR2 ANQGSEA. The CDR3 is CSVEDLRLVGNEQFF. The CDR3 region has the DNA TGCAGCGTTGAAGATTTGCGGCTAGTTGGCAATGAGCAGTTCTTC.

This rearrangement joins TRBV28 to TRBJ1-1; 7 bases fit TRBD1. Looked up from germline, CDR1 is MDHEN and CDR2 is SYDVKM. The CDR3 spans 14 residues. Losses at the gene ends were 6 bases for V and 4 bases for J; bases not matched to a gene: 8. The CDR3 is CASRRQGRSTEAFF. CDR3 DNA: TGTGCCAGCAGGCGACAGGGAAGGAGCACTGAAGCTTTCTTT.

J is TRBJ1-1 and V is TRBV5-1; the D gene is possibly TRBD1 (5 bases). Trimming removed 2 bases from V and 7 bases from J, with 12 bases in between. The CDR3 has 13 residues. From germline, CDR1 is SGHRS and CDR2 YFSETQ. The CDR3 region has the DNA TGCGCCAGCAGCTTAGCCGGGGGGATTGAAGCTTTCTTT. Its translation is CASSLAGGIEAFF.

The rearrangement joins TRBV7-2 to TRBJ2-4; 7 bases are a match to TRBD1. The J segment lost 9 bases and the V segment lost 5 bases, leaving 10 bases of the junction unmatched. Germline loops: CDR1 SGHTA, CDR2 FQGNSA. The CDR3 extends over 14 amino acids. CDR3 DNA: TGTGCCAGCAGCCCCCTGGACAGGTCAGGCATTCAGTACTTC. It encodes CASSPLDRSGIQYF.